Below are 18 T cell receptor beta chains sequenced from a single sample in a study of read filtering for tumor transcriptome and immune sequencing. This library used roughly 430 ng RNA and molecular barcoded adaptors spanning alpha/delta and beta/gamma chains. TCRdb ran MiXCR on the reads and lists one entry per CDR3 protein. The sample includes around 140,000 distinct CDR3 sequences, over 10% of them seen just once. Sequenced material: a population of CD138-negative cells sorted from bone marrow. These TCRs come from a donor at least 40 years old with multiple myeloma.

This clonotype was seen only a few times. Just one base apart from a much larger clone, this may be a read error. V and J are TRBV9 and TRBJ2-2; 8 positions agree with TRBD2. Germline V gives CDR1 SGDLS, CDR2 YYNGEE. The CDR3 runs to 16 residues. CDR3 sequence (DNA): TGTGCCGGCAGCGTATGGGGACTAGTGAACACCGGGGAGCTGTTTTTT. This encodes CAGSVWGLVNTGELFF.

This clonotype was seen at least ten times. The chain links TRBV24-1 to TRBJ1-2; TRBD1 aligns across 8 bases. Germline V lookup: CDR1 KGHDR, CDR2 SFDVKD. This CDR3 region has 17 residues. With 3 bases clipped from V and 0 bases from J, the junction kept 8 bases outside the gene matches. The CDR3 is CATSDTRPGGSNYGYTF. The CDR3 coding sequence is TGTGCCACCAGTGATACCCGTCCAGGGGGCTCTAACTATGGCTACACCTTC.

This clonotype was counted at least ten times. V gene TRBV4-3 combines with J gene TRBJ2-1, with 11 bases identical to TRBD2. The V and J ends lost 1 base and 5 bases, in that order; junction bases with no gene match: 1. The CDR3 is 15 residues long. Germline CDR1 is LGHNA and CDR2 is YSLEER. The DNA for the CDR3 is TGCGCCAGCAGCCAAGTACTAGCGGGAGACAATGAGCAGTTCTTC. Its translation is CASSQVLAGDNEQFF.

This clonotype came up many times. The chain carries TRBV29-1 and TRBJ2-1; 7 bases are a match to TRBD2. Germline V CDR1 and CDR2: SQVTM, ANQGSEA. The CDR3 sequence is 11 residues long. The ends lost 7 bases at V and 10 bases at J; junction bases unmatched: 7. CDR3 sequence reads: CSGDYSREQFF. The CDR3 region has the DNA TGCAGCGGGGACTATTCCCGAGAGCAGTTCTTC.

This clonotype was found many times. The rearrangement uses TRBV11-2 and TRBJ2-7; 7 positions match TRBD2. With V trimmed by 5 bases and J by 3 bases, 10 bases remained unmatched. The CDR3 loop spans 15 amino acids. Germline CDR1 SGHAT, CDR2 FQNNGV. In DNA, the CDR3 is TGTGCCAGCAGCCCTAGCGGAGGCCTTGGCTACGAGCAGTACTTC. Its translation is CASSPSGGLGYEQYF.

A word on this clonotype: A read error may account for a junction end that differs from germline. DNA of the CDR3: TGTGCCAGCAGTATTGAGGGACAGGGGTCGGAGACCCAGCACTTC. Protein: CASSIEGQGSETQHF. The genes are TRBV6-1 and TRBJ2-5; 10 bases agree with TRBD1. This CDR3 comprises 15 residues. CDR1 and CDR2 from the germline V gene are MNHNS and SASEGT.

This clonotype has a count of ten or more. This sequence joins TRBV6-2 or TRBV6-3 and TRBJ2-1, with D possibly TRBD2 on 5 matching bases. Germline CDR1 is MNHEY and CDR2 is SVGEGT. V lost 6 bases to trimming and J lost 9 bases, with 15 bases between them. The CDR3 is 13 amino acids. CDR3 sequence (DNA): TGTGCCAGCAGATTAACTAGTACTGCTGAGCAGTTCTTC. Protein: CASRLTSTAEQFF.

This clonotype has a handful of counts. This is likely a read error, given that the CDR3 carries no conserved phenylalanine or tryptophan at its end. The V and J genes are TRBV3-1 and TRBJ2-5, with D perhaps TRBD1 (6 bases). The CDR3 runs 16 residues. Per germline, CDR1 LGHDT and CDR2 YNNKEL (reference sequence). The V end lost 4 bases, the J end lost 2 bases, and 17 bases lay between the germline ends. The CDR3 sequence: CASSRDTGTRQETQYL. The CDR3 DNA sequence: TGTGCCAGCAGCCGAGATACCGGGACAAGACAAGAGACCCAGTACCTC.

This clonotype was observed at least ten times. The chain carries TRBV7-3 and TRBJ2-1; 7 bases agree with TRBD2. The J segment lost 5 bases and the V segment lost 5 bases, leaving 9 bases of the junction unmatched. From germline, CDR1 is SGHTA and CDR2 FQGTGA. This CDR3 comprises 15 residues. The chain's CDR3 is CASSEGLAVNNEQFF. The CDR3 coding sequence is TGTGCCAGCAGCGAAGGGCTAGCGGTTAACAATGAGCAGTTCTTC.

This clonotype occurred many times. The V call is TRBV5-1, the J call TRBJ1-1; maybe TRBD1 (6 bases). The CDR3 loop spans 14 amino acids. Per the germline V gene, CDR1 is SGHRS and CDR2 is YFSETQ. Trimming removed 5 bases at V and 3 bases at J, with 14 bases between. The CDR3: CASRQQGVDTEAFF. DNA for the CDR3: TGCGCCAGCAGACAACAGGGTGTGGACACTGAAGCTTTCTTT.

This clonotype was detected ten times or more. The chain employs TRBV7-6 and TRBJ2-1; D perhaps matches TRBD2 (6 bases). This CDR3 has 13 residues. Germline CDR1 SGHVS, CDR2 FNYEAQ. The V end was cut by 8 bases, the J end by 6 bases, with 14 bases between. The CDR3 sequence: CASSAGGVNEQFF. Written as DNA, the CDR3 is TGTGCCAGCTCAGCCGGGGGAGTCAATGAGCAGTTCTTC.

About this clonotype itself: A read error is possible here, since a much larger clone lies one base away. The chain is built from TRBV20-1 and TRBJ2-1; D call uncertain. CDR3 length: 16 residues. Germline V lookup: CDR1 DFQATT, CDR2 SNEGSKA (reference sequence). The CDR3 reads CSARDLRLSSYSEQFF. CDR3 DNA sequence: TGCAGTGCTAGAGATTTACGGCTTAGCTCCTACAGTGAGCAGTTCTTC.

Note on this clonotype: It may be a read error: a sequence one base away is much more abundant. The chain recombines TRBV7-3 with TRBJ2-1; 9 bases align to TRBD2. This CDR3 is built from 15 residues. CDR1 and CDR2 (germline): SGHTA, FQGTGA. CDR3 coding DNA: TGTGCCAGCGCGATACTAGCGGGCCCAGGCAATGAGCGGTTCTTC. This gives the protein CASAILAGPGNERFF.

This clonotype was counted many times. This rearrangement joins TRBV12-3 or TRBV12-4 to TRBJ2-7, with D perhaps TRBD1 (5 bases). The CDR3 contains 12 residues. V was pared by 8 bases and J by 0 bases, with 8 bases between. The CDR3 DNA reads as TGTGCCAGCGGGGCCTCCTCCTACGAGCAGTACTTC. This codes for CASGASSYEQYF.

This clonotype was recorded a few times. The V gene is TRBV6-1, the J gene TRBJ1-2, with TRBD1 matching 7 bases. V shed 4 bases and J 4 bases; nucleotides not matched to a gene: 12. CDR1 is MNHNS, CDR2 SASEGT, per germline. CDR3 size: 16 residues. CDR3 protein: CASSAVVAGGTYGYTF. The DNA of the CDR3 is TGTGCCAGCAGTGCCGTGGTAGCAGGGGGTACCTATGGCTACACCTTC.

This clonotype was picked up many times. The chain employs TRBV9 and TRBJ2-2, with D uncertain. Germline V gene data show CDR1 as SGDLS and CDR2 as YYNGEE. The CDR3 length is 13 residues. Trimming took 1 base from V and 0 from J, leaving 1 base between them. CDR3 residues: CASSVTNTGELFF. The CDR3 DNA reads as TGTGCCAGCAGCGTAACGAACACCGGGGAGCTGTTTTTT.

The sample holds many counts of this clonotype. The V call is TRBV20-1, the J call TRBJ2-1, with D tentatively TRBD2 (6 bases). The germline V gene encodes CDR1 DFQATT and CDR2 SNEGSKA (reference sequence). V lost 5 bases, J lost 5 bases, and 10 bases lay in between. The CDR3 has 12 residues. This CDR3 is CSAWTIDNEQFF. DNA for the CDR3: TGCAGTGCTTGGACTATAGACAATGAGCAGTTCTTC.

In this sample, this clonotype turned up many times. The rearrangement uses TRBV4-3 and TRBJ2-3; TRBD1 is a possible D gene (5 bases). V lost 0 bases and J lost 14, with 21 bases in between. Germline V CDR1 and CDR2: LGHNA, YSLEER. The CDR3 loop spans 15 amino acids. The CDR3 loop reads CASSQDVGDELSGYF. CDR3 nucleotide sequence: TGCGCCAGCAGCCAAGATGTAGGGGATGAGCTCTCTGGGTATTTT.